These T cell receptor beta chains were read from a single sample in a study of blood T cell repertoires in COVID-19. The method was immunoSEQ multiplex PCR; TCRdb's version includes in-frame clones alone and lacks a portion of them. The sample holds under 130,000 clones, about four fifths seen once. Material for sequencing was peripheral blood. These receptors were obtained from a woman aged 80 or over with acute or convalescent COVID-19. CDR3s include the opening cysteine and the closing phenylalanine or tryptophan. D genes are given only for firm matches.

j_gene | d_gene | v_gene | CDR3aa
TRBJ1-2 | . | TRBV4-1 | CASSQGVASNYGYTF
TRBJ2-3 | . | TRBV10-2 | CASAQTADTQYF
TRBJ2-3 | TRBD1 | TRBV28 | CASSQTRQGADTQYF
TRBJ1-1 | TRBD1 | TRBV10-2 | CASRAAGGGNTEAFF
TRBJ2-5 | . | TRBV5-4 | CASSLGGLRETQYF
TRBJ2-2 | . | TRBV12-3/TRBV12-4 | CATRLGYTGELFF
TRBJ2-7 | . | TRBV27 | CASSFDRTSYEQYF
TRBJ1-6 | TRBD1 | TRBV5-1 | CASSTGTGDSPLHF
TRBJ2-3 | TRBD2 | TRBV2 | CASRLAEITDTQYF
TRBJ2-3 | TRBD1 | TRBV7-2 | CASSLARSRQGSTDTQYF
TRBJ2-2 | TRBD2 | TRBV5-1 | CASSSRTSGTKNTGELFF
TRBJ1-4 | TRBD1 | TRBV12-3/TRBV12-4 | CASAQDRGKKLFF
TRBJ2-3 | . | TRBV11-2 | CASSSLLAGRQYF
TRBJ2-3 | . | TRBV19 | CASSIGYTDTQYF
TRBJ1-3 | . | TRBV5-1 | CASSLAAGPSGNTIYF
TRBJ2-2 | . | TRBV20-1 | CSARDNGELFF
TRBJ2-4 | . | TRBV7-9 | CASSLAVSGVGGIQYF
TRBJ2-1 | TRBD2 | TRBV18 | CASSPSGAEQFF
TRBJ2-1 | . | TRBV6-5 | CASSYRLAGEEQFF
TRBJ2-2 | TRBD2 | TRBV10-3 | CAISESRERYTGELFF
TRBJ1-1 | . | TRBV5-6 | CASSLINRMNTEAFF
TRBJ2-2 | . | TRBV3-1/TRBV3-2 | CASSLNRAGELFF
TRBJ1-4 | . | TRBV19 | CATGGSLGEKLFF
TRBJ2-6 | . | TRBV7-9 | CASSFGGSGANVLTF
TRBJ1-3 | TRBD1 | TRBV28 | CASSLWTGGTNTIYF
TRBJ1-1 | . | TRBV7-2 | CASSLQENTEAFF
TRBJ2-2 | . | TRBV11-3 | CASSSPRDTGELFF
TRBJ2-2 | TRBD2 | TRBV9 | CASSETSGSVATGELFF
TRBJ2-1 | . | TRBV2 | CASKGEQSNEQFF
TRBJ2-3 | . | TRBV13 | CASSRDRTFTDTQYF
TRBJ2-1 | . | TRBV29-1 | CSAGRGQASYNEQFF
TRBJ1-2 | . | TRBV6-5 | CAAMGHFMGGYTF
TRBJ2-7 | . | TRBV19 | CASSIDGLPYEQYF
TRBJ1-2 | . | TRBV28 | CASSLLSGYTF
TRBJ2-1 | TRBD2 | TRBV7-8 | CASSKLAGGPGNEQFF
TRBJ1-5 | TRBD1 | TRBV19 | CASRGWDRGVNQPQHF
TRBJ2-7 | . | TRBV6-5 | CASSYGATRPYEQYF
TRBJ2-5 | TRBD2 | TRBV27 | CASSAITSGGARETQYF
TRBJ2-3 | TRBD2 | TRBV13 | CASSNTGTSGDTQYF
TRBJ2-5 | . | TRBV6-6 | CASTGSGGQETQYF
TRBJ2-1 | . | TRBV11-2 | CASSPFQGSSYNEQFF
TRBJ2-5 | TRBD2 | TRBV9 | CASSGLSSGETQYF
TRBJ2-1 | TRBD2 | TRBV6-1 | CASSEGLAVLGNEQFF